This record concerns one T cell receptor beta chain sequence. The sample holds one count of this clone. This clone's antigen is unknown. Base qualities are missing; no much larger clone stands one base away. V loses 2 bases of germline sequence and J loses 4 bases, and the interval between the two ends is 18 bases. The CDR3 spans 16 residues, from the cysteine through the phenylalanine. The retained sequence is limited to the CDR3, 48 bases, with the frame set at the first base. The germline V gene (reference sequence) provides CDR1 LGHDT and CDR2 YNNKEL. This sample is part of a study of blood T cell repertoires in COVID-19 (dated by TCRdb to 2020 to 2022). At the level of the whole study: Samples covering the acute and convalescent phases of COVID-19 were provided by collaborators in the United States, Italy and Spain. The material from the prospective study consisted of cDNA or gDNA derived from T cells, B-cell-depleted T cells, or PBMCs. Deeply sampled blood TCRbeta repertoires from subjects exposed to, actively infected with, or recovered from COVID-19 were included in the dataset. A freely available public database, intended as a resource for researchers studying the immune response to SARS-CoV-2, is where the repertoires were released. Samples came from the ongoing ImmuneRACE study (first 160 participants) plus 1,254 subjects from 6 global collaborators. Sample metadata almost always included a de-identified subject ID, COVID-19 status, age in years and sex. Where available, HLA class I and class II types were obtained from metadata supplied by the sample provider rather than from assay-based typing.

TCRbeta CDR3 regions were amplified from genomic DNA using the immunoSEQ Assay, a bias-controlled multiplex PCR. On the authors' methods: Within the assay, amplification of reference gene primers was used to estimate how many nucleated cells each sample contained. Sequence reads were collapsed and filtered to measure the absolute abundance of every unique TCRbeta CDR3 rearrangement. For each sample, productive Simpson clonality was calculated as the square root of Simpson's diversity index across productive rearrangements. In TCRdb, the immuneACCESS table is reduced to in-frame sequences with V and J assigned. These tables do not hold every clone; where another copy was compared, an unresolved V gene accounts for under half, and the others remain unexplained. From that table come the V and J calls and clone size; the DNA was used to work out D and trimming. This sample comprises over 300,000 clones, approximately 85% of them detected only once. Of the sample, under 2.5% is held by the ten largest clones.

What the work shows at the level of the full study, not this receptor alone: Clinical and demographic metadata were provided uncurated, with the amount varying by source and participant.

Participants in the prospective study were aged about 18 to 95 years, lived in 24 United States geographic areas, and enrolled through a virtual design. To assign participants to cohorts, the prospective study relied on clinical history that participants themselves reported in a screening survey and a study questionnaire. For ImmuneRACE Cohort 3, a participant was defined as recovered based on two consecutive negative NP/OP PCR tests, clearance by a healthcare professional, or resolution of symptoms. In the prospective study, whole blood, serum and a nasopharyngeal or oropharyngeal swab were collected from each participant by mobile phlebotomists. Prospective study participants could optionally give additional blood draws and questionnaires over an approximately two-month period. Blood samples from the prospective study were shipped frozen or at room temperature prior to DNA extraction.

Sequencing was done on a sample of PBMCs or T cells enriched from blood (not recorded which). The sequence links TRBV3-1 (or the pseudogene TRBV3-2) to TRBJ2-7; matching of 6 bases hints at TRBD1 as the D gene. This receptor was identified in a man aged 30 to 39 who had recovered from COVID-19. The CDR3 here reads CASSQSGWDKEYEQYF. The DNA sequence is given as TGTGCCAGCAGCCAATCTGGTTGGGACAAAGAATACGAGCAGTACTTC.